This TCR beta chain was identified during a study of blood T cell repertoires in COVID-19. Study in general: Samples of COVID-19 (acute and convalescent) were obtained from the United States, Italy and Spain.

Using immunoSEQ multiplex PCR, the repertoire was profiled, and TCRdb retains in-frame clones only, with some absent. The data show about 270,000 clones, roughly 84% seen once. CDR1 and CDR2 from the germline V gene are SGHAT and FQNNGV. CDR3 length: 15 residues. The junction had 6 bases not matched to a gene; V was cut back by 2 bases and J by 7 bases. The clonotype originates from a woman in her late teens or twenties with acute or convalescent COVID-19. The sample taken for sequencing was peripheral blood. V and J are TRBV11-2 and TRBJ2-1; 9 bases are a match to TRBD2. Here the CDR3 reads CASSLSSGIHNEQFF. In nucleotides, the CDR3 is TGTGCCAGCAGCTTATCTAGCGGGATACATAATGAGCAGTTCTTC.